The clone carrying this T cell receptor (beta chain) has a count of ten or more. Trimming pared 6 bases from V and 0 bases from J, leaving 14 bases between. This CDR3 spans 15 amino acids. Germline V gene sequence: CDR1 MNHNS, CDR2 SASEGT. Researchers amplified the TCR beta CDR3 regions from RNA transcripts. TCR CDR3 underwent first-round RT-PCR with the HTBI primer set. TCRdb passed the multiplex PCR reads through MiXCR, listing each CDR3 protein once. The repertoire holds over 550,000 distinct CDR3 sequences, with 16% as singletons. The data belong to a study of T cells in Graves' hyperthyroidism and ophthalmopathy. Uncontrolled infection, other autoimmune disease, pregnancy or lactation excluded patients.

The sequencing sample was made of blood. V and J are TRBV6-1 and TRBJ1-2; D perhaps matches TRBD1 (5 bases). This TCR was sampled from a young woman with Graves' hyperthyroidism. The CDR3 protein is CASRLQALANYGYTF. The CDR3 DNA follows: TGTGCCAGCAGGTTACAGGCCCTAGCTAACTATGGCTACACCTTC.